One T cell receptor beta chain is described in this entry. What it binds is unknown. Sequencing used immunoSEQ multiplex PCR; TCRdb keeps in-frame clones, though not all of them. Of about 130,000 clones in the sample, around 90% were seen once. This specimen belongs to a study of T cell responses to AZD1222 COVID-19 vaccine. V lost 2 bases to trimming and J lost 9 bases, with 17 bases between them. CDR3 length: 16 amino acids. Per germline, CDR1 MGHDK and CDR2 SYGVNS. General study points: Baseline serostatus was positive in only 5 to 7 AZD1222 recipients. Spike-specific TCR repertoires showed rising breadth and depth after two AZD1222 doses.

This clonotype was sampled from an adult who received the AZD1222 COVID-19 vaccine. The input for sequencing was peripheral blood, taken 28 days after the second AZD1222 dose. V is TRBV25-1 and J is TRBJ1-6, with D unclear. CDR3 nucleotide sequence: TGTGCCAGCAGTGAAGGGCACCGGGTCGGCGGTTCACCCCTCCACTTT. This sequence encodes CASSEGHRVGGSPLHF.